A selection of T cell receptor beta chains follows, all from one sample in a study of blood T cell repertoires in COVID-19. Assay: immunoSEQ multiplex PCR; the TCRdb copy retains only in-frame clones and omits some. The sample yields over 200,000 clones, roughly 85% seen once. What was sequenced was peripheral blood. The source is a woman in her 40s with active or convalescent COVID-19. Both conserved end residues are trimmed from each CDR3. Each record gives: D gene, J gene, V gene, CDR3 protein. D genes are given only for firm matches.

D gene: TRBD1
J gene: TRBJ1-1
V gene: TRBV11-2
CDR3 protein: ASSSMTGGTEAF

D gene: NA
J gene: TRBJ2-7
V gene: TRBV21-1
CDR3 protein: ARRTSGPDSAYEQY

D gene: NA
J gene: TRBJ2-7
V gene: TRBV4-1
CDR3 protein: ASSQQASTGSYEQY

D gene: NA
J gene: TRBJ1-4
V gene: TRBV6-5
CDR3 protein: ASSYGGVNEKLF

D gene: NA
J gene: TRBJ1-1
V gene: TRBV30
CDR3 protein: ACPGVGLYTEAF

D gene: NA
J gene: TRBJ2-1
V gene: TRBV28
CDR3 protein: ASSTGPRAQF

D gene: NA
J gene: TRBJ2-5
V gene: TRBV30
CDR3 protein: AWSAMGAAAQETQY

D gene: NA
J gene: TRBJ1-5
V gene: TRBV11-3
CDR3 protein: ASSWTENQPQH

D gene: NA
J gene: TRBJ1-1
V gene: TRBV19
CDR3 protein: ASSIATGFMNTEAF

D gene: NA
J gene: TRBJ2-3
V gene: TRBV6-4
CDR3 protein: ASSDRADTQY

D gene: TRBD1
J gene: TRBJ1-2
V gene: TRBV24-1
CDR3 protein: ATSSTGQRHYGYT

D gene: TRBD2
J gene: TRBJ2-1
V gene: TRBV14
CDR3 protein: ASSQEVAGTYNEQF

D gene: TRBD2
J gene: TRBJ2-7
V gene: TRBV11-2
CDR3 protein: ASSFGGVSYEQY

D gene: NA
J gene: TRBJ1-1
V gene: TRBV11-2
CDR3 protein: ASSLKGGGEAF

D gene: NA
J gene: TRBJ1-1
V gene: TRBV19
CDR3 protein: ASSISTGLNTEAF

D gene: NA
J gene: TRBJ1-3
V gene: TRBV27
CDR3 protein: ASGASTDTIY

D gene: NA
J gene: TRBJ2-1
V gene: TRBV19
CDR3 protein: ASSEPSRHNEQF